This section outlines one T cell receptor beta chain sequence together with its context. This entry comes from a study of blood T cell repertoires in COVID-19. On the study more broadly: Donors in the United States, Italy and Spain gave samples during acute or convalescent COVID-19. Nucleic acid was either cDNA or gDNA, and it came from T cells, B-cell-depleted T cells, or PBMCs.

Seattle's cohort entered during active infection and was followed longitudinally. Under the authors' procedure: Nucleated cell counts were estimated from reference gene primer amplification. Sequenced by immunoSEQ multiplex PCR; TCRdb stores in-frame clones only, minus some. V, J and clone size are taken as reported in that table, and D and trimming were inferred from the DNA itself. The table records 200,000 to 250,000 clones, 85% of them present only once. Germline CDR1 reads ENHRY; CDR2 reads SYGVKD. CDR3 size: 16 residues. J lost 3 bases, V lost 6 bases, and 8 bases had no gene match. The receptor's source is a middle-aged man with COVID-19, enrolled during active disease. This chain uses TRBV10-3 with TRBJ2-2, with 9 bases identical to TRBD1. Sequenced material: peripheral blood. The DNA of the CDR3 is TGTGCCATCAGATCCGGGACAGGGAGGGACACCGGGGAGCTGTTTTTT. It yields the protein CAIRSGTGRDTGELFF.